These 12 T cell receptor beta chains share one sample of origin, sequenced in a study of blood T cells in healthy people across ages. The authors ran a second PCR of about 6 to 11 cycles using a sample-barcoded 5' primer and a J-beta primer mix. In TCRdb, the 5' RACE reads were re-called with MiXCR into one record per CDR3 protein. The table lists 780,000 or so distinct CDR3 sequences, roughly three fifths of them singletons, with around 25% in the top ten. Material for sequencing was blood. These receptors came from a man aged 40-49 years in good health.

V usage is TRBV29-1 and J usage is TRBJ1-6; 7 bases agree with TRBD1. CDR1 and CDR2 from the germline V gene are SQVTM and ANQGSEA. CDR3 length: 13 residues. The V and J ends lost 6 bases and 10 bases, in that order; junction bases with no gene match: 9. Here the CDR3 DNA reads TGCAGCGTCCCCGGGACAGTCAACTCACCCCTCCACTTT. Translating gives CSVPGTVNSPLHF. Combining the CDR3 with reference TRBV29-1 and TRBJ1-6 gives the whole variable domain SAVISQKPSRDICQRGTSLTIQCQVDSQVTMMFWYRQQPGQSLTLIATANQGSEATYESGFVIDKFPISRPNLTFSTLTVSNMSPEDSSIYLCSVPGTVNSPLHFGNGTRLTVT.

V usage is TRBV20-1 and J usage is TRBJ2-7, with TRBD1 matching 9 bases. Germline CDR1 is DFQATT and CDR2 is SNEGSKA (reference sequence). The CDR3 covers 15 residues. Trimming at V came to 6 bases and at J to 0 bases, leaving 9 bases not matched to a gene. CDR3 coding DNA: TGCAGTGCCAAAACCGGGACAGGGAGCTCCTACGAGCAGTACTTC. It encodes CSAKTGTGSSYEQYF.

Points on this clonotype: Likely a read error: the CDR3 ends without its conserved phenylalanine or tryptophan. CDR3 in DNA: TGCGCCAGCAGAGATACAGGGGGAGAAGAGACCCAGTACGTC. Protein product: CASRDTGGEETQYV. The chain couples TRBV5-1 to TRBJ2-5, with TRBD1 identical over 8 bases. The CDR3 totals 14 residues. CDR1 and CDR2 (germline): SGHRS, YFSETQ. V shed 5 bases and J 3 bases; nucleotides not matched to a gene: 6.

The chain uses TRBV6-6 and TRBJ2-5; 8 bases line up with TRBD2. The germline CDR1 and CDR2 sequences are MNHNY and SVGAGI (reference sequence). The V and J ends lost 10 bases and 5 bases, in that order; junction bases with no gene match: 9. CDR3 length equals 13 residues. The DNA for the CDR3 is TGTGCCATTATCGGGGGGGCCGGGGAGACCCAGTACTTC. It is translated as CAIIGGAGETQYF.

The chain combines TRBV11-3 with TRBJ2-5, with 10 bases matching TRBD2. This CDR3 contains 16 residues. V lost 4 bases to trimming and J lost 4 bases; unmatched junction nucleotides: 9. Germline V gene data show CDR1 as SGHNT and CDR2 as YENEEA. The chain's CDR3 is CASSSRTSGPRETQYF. The DNA for the CDR3 is TGTGCCAGCAGCTCCCGGACTAGCGGTCCACGAGAGACCCAGTACTTC. The full variable domain, with the rest looked up from reference TRBV11-3 and TRBJ2-5, is EAGVVQSPRYKIIEKKQPVAFWCNPISGHNTLYWYLQNLGQGPELLIRYENEEAVDDSQLPKDRFSAERLKGVDSTLKIQPAELGDSAVYLCASSSRTSGPRETQYFGPGTRLLVL.

The chain is built from TRBV29-1 and TRBJ1-1; 9 positions agree with TRBD1. The germline V gene has CDR1 SQVTM and CDR2 ANQGSEA. The CDR3 has 12 residues. The V gene end was trimmed by 7 bases and the J gene end by 1 base; junction bases not matched to a gene: 1. CDR3 sequence: CSATGGNTEAFF. CDR3 nucleotides: TGCAGCGCGACAGGGGGGAACACTGAAGCTTTCTTT.

V and J are TRBV11-3 and TRBJ2-4, with D possibly matching TRBD1 (6 bases). Germline loops: CDR1 SGHNT, CDR2 YENEEA. The CDR3 has 16 residues. The germline V and J ends were trimmed by 4 bases and 0 bases, with 13 bases remaining between them. As DNA, the CDR3 is TGTGCCAGCAGCTCGGGACATACCGTAGCCAAAAACATTCAGTACTTC. Translated, it gives CASSSGHTVAKNIQYF.

The chain couples TRBV14 to TRBJ2-2, with 8 bases lining up with TRBD2. V gave up 6 bases and J gave up 0 bases; unmatched junction bases: 0. This CDR3 has 14 residues. The germline V gene encodes CDR1 SGHDN and CDR2 FVKESK. The CDR3, as DNA: TGTGCCAGCAGACTAGCGGCGAACACCGGGGAGCTGTTTTTT. As protein: CASRLAANTGELFF.

The table lists this clonotype with a few counts. V and J are TRBV12-3 or TRBV12-4 and TRBJ2-4; 8 bases align to TRBD1. V was pared by 5 bases and J by 9 bases, with 9 bases of the junction left unmatched. The CDR3 is 14 amino acids. CDR3 sequence (DNA): TGTGCCAGCAGTCCCTCGACAGGGGTGGGCATTCAGTACTTC. Amino acid sequence: CASSPSTGVGIQYF.

This chain connects TRBV27 to TRBJ2-4, with D possibly being TRBD1 (6 bases). TRBJ2-7 matches the DNA end more closely, so the J call is doubtful. Germline V CDR1 and CDR2: MNHEY, SMNVEV (reference sequence). CDR3 length: 17 amino acids. The CDR3 coding sequence is TGTGCCAGCAGTTTATCGGATCCGAGGGACACTTCCTACGAGCAGTACTTC. This sequence encodes CASSLSDPRDTSYEQYF.

This clonotype was seen repeatedly, ten times or more. The gene calls are TRBV2 and TRBJ2-3, with D uncertain. This CDR3 contains 14 residues. Germline V gene sequence: CDR1 SNHLY, CDR2 FYNNEI. Deletions cut 7 bases from V and 5 bases from J, with 16 bases between. The CDR3 region is CASTDTVMGDTQYF. The CDR3, as DNA: TGTGCCAGCACAGACACCGTAATGGGAGATACGCAGTATTTT.

CDR3 nucleotide sequence: TGCAGTGCCGGACAGGGTTACAATGAGCAGTTCTTC. It translates to CSAGQGYNEQFF. The chain couples TRBV20-1 to TRBJ2-1, with TRBD1 identical over 8 bases. Losses at the gene ends were 6 bases for V and 4 bases for J; bases not matched to a gene: 2. The CDR3 is made up of 12 amino acids. From germline, CDR1 is DFQATT and CDR2 SNEGSKA (reference sequence).